This T cell receptor beta chain was recovered during a study of beta chain features in type 1 diabetes. General study findings and limits: Within each of all four CD4+ subsets, Type 1 diabetes patients had TCRB CDR3s that were moderately but significantly shorter.

The germline V gene has CDR1 MNHEY and CDR2 SMNVEV (reference sequence). The length of the CDR3 is 16 residues. Losses at the gene ends were 4 bases for V and 0 bases for J; bases not matched to a gene: 5. Expressed TCRB transcripts were sequenced because the isolated RNA had all been reverse transcribed beforehand. Assay: immunoSEQ multiplex PCR; the TCRdb copy retains only in-frame clones and omits some. The sample includes about 160,000 clones, just over 8% of them seen just once. CD4+ cells of the naive, central memory, regulatory and stem cell-like memory types were sorted via CD45RO/CCR7/CD25/CD127/CD95/CD27. Purity (above 98%) was reached by all sorted populations. This clone was seen ten or more times. Its target is unknown.

The gene calls are TRBV27 and TRBJ2-7; 11 bases are shared with TRBD2. This TCR came from a young woman with type 1 diabetes. The specimen sequenced was central memory CD4+ T cells from blood. The CDR3 protein is CASSSGLAGRSYEQYF. CDR3 coding DNA: TGTGCCAGCAGTTCCGGACTAGCGGGCCGCTCCTACGAGCAGTACTTC.